A selection of T cell receptor beta chains follows, all from one sample in a study of cytomegalovirus exposure and HLA in healthy donors. Sequencing used immunoSEQ multiplex PCR; TCRdb keeps in-frame clones, though not all of them. This table holds about 98,000 clones, roughly 87% found once. Material: PBMCs. The receptors here all came from a man between 18 and 35 years old in good health and CMV-seropositive. Each CDR3 is given with its conserved first and last residue. The order of the fields is CDR3 protein, CDR3 DNA, D gene, V gene, J gene, clone size. The D gene is left open where the match is weak. Only part of the rows carry a size: once, few, many, or a class if the clone is expanded.

CDR3aa: CATSRDERQGMNTEAFF
CDR3nt: TGTGCCACCAGCAGAGACGAAAGACAGGGCATGAACACTGAAGCTTTCTTT
d_gene: TRBD1
v_gene: TRBV15
j_gene: TRBJ1-1
abundance: few

CDR3aa: CASGSALLAREQFF
CDR3nt: TGTGCTAGTGGTTCGGCCTTACTAGCGAGGGAGCAGTTCTTC
d_gene: TRBD2
v_gene: TRBV12-5
j_gene: TRBJ2-1
abundance: .

CDR3aa: CASSLGTVNTEAFF
CDR3nt: TGTGCCAGCAGCTTAGGGACAGTGAACACTGAAGCTTTCTTT
d_gene: TRBD1
v_gene: TRBV5-6
j_gene: TRBJ1-1
abundance: .

CDR3aa: CASSQAPGTITDTQYF
CDR3nt: TGTGCCAGCAGCCAAGCCCCCGGGACTATCACAGATACGCAGTATTTT
d_gene: TRBD2
v_gene: TRBV14
j_gene: TRBJ2-3
abundance: few

CDR3aa: CASSRRDRVEGNQPQHF
CDR3nt: TGTGCCAGCTCACGCCGGGACAGGGTAGAGGGCAATCAGCCCCAGCATTTT
d_gene: TRBD1
v_gene: TRBV18
j_gene: TRBJ1-5
abundance: .

CDR3aa: CASSLFRPRDSSYNEQFF
CDR3nt: TGTGCCAGCAGCTTGTTTCGGCCCCGGGACAGCTCCTACAATGAGCAGTTCTTC
d_gene: TRBD1
v_gene: TRBV5-6
j_gene: TRBJ2-1
abundance: .

CDR3aa: CASGFYRDEEKLFF
CDR3nt: TGTGCTAGTGGTTTTTACAGGGATGAGGAAAAACTGTTTTTT
d_gene: .
v_gene: TRBV12-5
j_gene: TRBJ1-4
abundance: once

CDR3aa: CASSLDRGDTEAFF
CDR3nt: TGTGCCAGCAGCTTAGACAGGGGAGACACTGAAGCTTTCTTT
d_gene: TRBD1
v_gene: TRBV7-3
j_gene: TRBJ1-1
abundance: .

CDR3aa: CASSYSWGGNEQFF
CDR3nt: TGTGCCAGCAGTTACTCCTGGGGAGGGAATGAGCAGTTCTTC
d_gene: TRBD2
v_gene: TRBV6-6
j_gene: TRBJ2-1
abundance: .

CDR3aa: CASSSVSLADNEQFF
CDR3nt: TGTGCCAGTAGTAGTGTATCACTAGCGGACAATGAGCAGTTCTTC
d_gene: TRBD2
v_gene: TRBV19
j_gene: TRBJ2-1
abundance: .

CDR3aa: CASSSQVRGGHEQYF
CDR3nt: TGTGCCAGCAGCTCCCAAGTCAGGGGCGGTCACGAGCAGTACTTC
d_gene: .
v_gene: TRBV7-8
j_gene: TRBJ2-7
abundance: .

CDR3aa: CASGLAGSQETQYF
CDR3nt: TGTGCCAGCGGGTTAGCGGGGAGCCAAGAGACCCAGTACTTC
d_gene: TRBD2
v_gene: TRBV5-6
j_gene: TRBJ2-5
abundance: .

CDR3aa: CASSSTNQPQHF
CDR3nt: TGTGCCAGCTCATCAACAAATCAGCCCCAGCATTTT
d_gene: .
v_gene: TRBV18
j_gene: TRBJ1-5
abundance: .

CDR3aa: CASSEESGGRYEQYF
CDR3nt: TGTGCCAGCAGTGAAGAGAGCGGGGGGCGCTACGAGCAGTACTTC
d_gene: TRBD2
v_gene: TRBV6-1
j_gene: TRBJ2-7
abundance: .

CDR3aa: CASSVEIAGVTQYF
CDR3nt: TGTGCCAGCAGCGTAGAAATAGCGGGGGTTACGCAGTATTTT
d_gene: TRBD2
v_gene: TRBV9
j_gene: TRBJ2-3
abundance: .

CDR3aa: CATSRKRGLDTQYF
CDR3nt: TGTGCCACCAGCAGAAAAAGGGGGTTAGATACGCAGTATTTT
d_gene: .
v_gene: TRBV15
j_gene: TRBJ2-3
abundance: once

CDR3aa: CASSRIGQATDSPLHF
CDR3nt: TGTGCCAGCAGCCGAATAGGACAGGCCACTGATTCACCCCTCCACTTT
d_gene: TRBD1
v_gene: TRBV9
j_gene: TRBJ1-6
abundance: .

CDR3aa: CASSAGGTSGGPRVQETQYF
CDR3nt: TGTGCCAGCAGCGCGGGTGGAACTAGCGGGGGCCCTCGGGTCCAAGAGACCCAGTACTTC
d_gene: TRBD2
v_gene: TRBV5-4
j_gene: TRBJ2-5
abundance: .

CDR3aa: CASSPEQGIRYEQYF
CDR3nt: TGTGCCAGCTCACCCGAACAGGGAATCAGGTACGAGCAGTACTTC
d_gene: .
v_gene: TRBV18
j_gene: TRBJ2-7
abundance: .

CDR3aa: CASSPRGGARSTEAFF
CDR3nt: TGTGCCAGCAGCCCAAGAGGGGGGGCAAGAAGCACTGAAGCTTTCTTT
d_gene: .
v_gene: TRBV7-9
j_gene: TRBJ1-1
abundance: .

CDR3aa: CASSLDRGVSFEQYF
CDR3nt: TGTGCCAGCAGCTTAGATCGGGGGGTTTCATTCGAGCAGTACTTC
d_gene: TRBD2
v_gene: TRBV11-3
j_gene: TRBJ2-7
abundance: .

CDR3aa: CASSATGLNSPLHF
CDR3nt: TGTGCCAGCAGTGCCACAGGGTTAAATTCACCCCTCCACTTT
d_gene: .
v_gene: TRBV6-6
j_gene: TRBJ1-6
abundance: .

CDR3aa: CASSDPSDPPEQYF
CDR3nt: TGTGCCAGCAGTGACCCTAGCGACCCTCCCGAGCAGTACTTC
d_gene: .
v_gene: TRBV6-1
j_gene: TRBJ2-7
abundance: .

CDR3aa: CASRRLALLSSEQYF
CDR3nt: TGTGCCAGCAGGCGACTAGCTCTTCTCTCTTCCGAGCAGTACTTC
d_gene: TRBD2
v_gene: TRBV2
j_gene: TRBJ2-7
abundance: .

CDR3aa: CASSPAAATGGYYGYTF
CDR3nt: TGTGCCAGCAGTCCAGCCGCCGCGACAGGGGGCTACTATGGCTACACCTTC
d_gene: TRBD1
v_gene: TRBV28
j_gene: TRBJ1-2
abundance: once

CDR3aa: CASSSGTPTSPQHF
CDR3nt: TGCGCCAGCAGCTCCGGGACACCGACGTCGCCCCAGCATTTT
d_gene: .
v_gene: TRBV5-1
j_gene: TRBJ1-5
abundance: .

CDR3aa: CASRESGGRPYEQYF
CDR3nt: TGTGCCAGCAGAGAGAGTGGGGGCCGACCCTACGAGCAGTACTTC
d_gene: .
v_gene: TRBV6-1
j_gene: TRBJ2-7
abundance: .

CDR3aa: CASSLPDRGTYEQYF
CDR3nt: TGTGCCAGTAGCCTCCCGGACCGAGGGACCTACGAGCAGTACTTC
d_gene: .
v_gene: TRBV19
j_gene: TRBJ2-7
abundance: .

CDR3aa: CASSRPRGHGYTF
CDR3nt: TGTGCCAGCAGTAGACCCAGGGGGCATGGCTACACCTTC
d_gene: TRBD1
v_gene: TRBV28
j_gene: TRBJ1-2
abundance: .

CDR3aa: CASSISAGEPLEQFF
CDR3nt: TGTGCCAGTAGTATATCAGCGGGAGAGCCACTTGAGCAGTTCTTC
d_gene: TRBD2
v_gene: TRBV19
j_gene: TRBJ2-1
abundance: .

CDR3aa: CASSLEGTSGDTDTQYF
CDR3nt: TGTGCCAGCAGCTTGGAGGGGACTAGCGGAGACACAGATACGCAGTATTTT
d_gene: TRBD2
v_gene: TRBV5-8
j_gene: TRBJ2-3
abundance: .

CDR3aa: CASSSGLEVNEQFF
CDR3nt: TGTGCCAGCAGCTCGGGACTAGAAGTTAATGAGCAGTTCTTC
d_gene: TRBD2
v_gene: TRBV7-9
j_gene: TRBJ2-1
abundance: .